This TCR beta chain stems from a study of kidney transplant recipient with SARS-CoV-2 infection. Trimming removed 5 bases from V and 2 bases from J, with 7 bases in between. There are 12 residues in the CDR3. This clonotype has a count of ten or more. In TCRdb, the reads were re-called with MiXCR into one record per CDR3 protein. The sample lists fewer than 250,000 distinct CDR3 sequences; around 26% were seen once. The V call is TRBV12-3 or TRBV12-4, the J call TRBJ2-7; perhaps TRBD1 as D (6 bases). The sequence was obtained from a male patient aged 25-45 years who had COVID-19 and was a kidney transplant recipient. Part of the T cells may come from the graft donor. The specimen was a blood sample, collected at baseline and on day 111 from a kidney transplant recipient. The CDR3 bases are TGTGCCAGCAGTGGGGGCCCCTACGAGCAGTACTTC. It codes for CASSGGPYEQYF.